Listed below are T cell receptor beta chains from one sample, sequenced in a study of blood T cell repertoires in COVID-19. TCRdb's table, derived via immunoSEQ multiplex PCR, lists solely in-frame clones and lacks some. Seen here are more than 45,000 clones, about nine tenths observed once, and the top ten hold roughly 8%. Sequencing was done on a sample of peripheral blood. These receptors were taken from a woman between 70 and 85 years old with active COVID-19. CDR3s include the opening cysteine and the closing phenylalanine or tryptophan. D genes are given only for firm matches. Clone sizes are given selectively: once, few, many, or a class where the clone is expanded.

>TRBD2|TRBV19|NA|TRBJ2-5
CASSTDTSVGETQYF
TGTGCCAGTAGTACGGACACTAGCGTTGGAGAGACCCAGTACTTC
>TRBD2|TRBV28|NA|TRBJ2-5
CASSLGGTSGSLETQYF
TGTGCCAGCAGTTTAGGTGGGACTAGCGGGAGTTTGGAGACCCAGTACTTC
>NA|TRBV9|once|TRBJ1-4
CASSVATDNEKLFF
TGTGCCAGCAGCGTAGCGACAGATAATGAAAAACTGTTTTTT
>TRBD1|TRBV7-9|NA|TRBJ2-6
CASSRGTGRETGANVLTF
TGTGCCAGCAGCAGAGGGACAGGGAGGGAAACTGGGGCCAACGTCCTGACTTTC
>TRBD2|TRBV9|NA|TRBJ2-1
CASTRTSDYNEQFF
TGTGCCAGCACTAGGACTAGCGACTACAATGAGCAGTTCTTC
>TRBD1|TRBV5-1|NA|TRBJ2-2
CASSLGETGEYTGELFF
TGCGCCAGCAGCTTGGGAGAGACAGGGGAGTACACCGGGGAGCTGTTTTTT
>TRBD1|TRBV19|NA|TRBJ1-1
CASSPGQGKSFF
TGTGCCAGTAGTCCGGGACAGGGGAAATCTTTCTTT
>TRBD1|TRBV5-1|NA|TRBJ2-1
CASSAGTGLSNEQFF
TGCGCCAGCAGCGCCGGGACAGGGTTAAGCAATGAGCAGTTCTTC
>NA|TRBV5-4|few|TRBJ2-1
CASSWDSGYNEQFF
TGTGCCAGCAGCTGGGATAGCGGTTACAATGAGCAGTTCTTC
>NA|TRBV7-2|once|TRBJ2-1
CASSLEYSNEQFF
TGTGCCAGCAGCTTAGAATACAGCAATGAGCAGTTCTTC
>TRBD2|TRBV18|once|TRBJ2-1
CASSQDKLGLADNEQFF
TGTGCCAGCTCCCAGGACAAACTGGGACTAGCGGATAATGAGCAGTTCTTC
>NA|TRBV6-1|NA|TRBJ2-1
CASSDPSLNSYNEQFF
TGTGCCAGCAGTGACCCAAGCTTGAACTCCTACAATGAGCAGTTCTTC
>NA|TRBV5-1|NA|TRBJ2-2
CASSEGDANTGELFF
TGCGCCAGCAGCGAAGGAGACGCGAACACCGGGGAGCTGTTTTTT
>NA|TRBV6-2/TRBV6-3|NA|TRBJ2-2
CASSYLLPRDSYRTGELFF
TGTGCCAGCAGTTACTTGTTACCCCGGGACTCCTACCGCACCGGGGAGCTGTTTTTT
>NA|TRBV9|once|TRBJ2-1
CASSPWGDSYNEQFF
TGTGCCAGCAGCCCATGGGGGGACTCCTACAATGAGCAGTTCTTC
>NA|TRBV11-2|NA|TRBJ2-7
CASSPWVRVGIYEQYF
TGTGCCAGCAGCCCCTGGGTCAGGGTTGGGATCTACGAGCAGTACTTC
>NA|TRBV7-9|few|TRBJ2-6
CASSLGTLLSSGANVLTF
TGTGCCAGCAGCCTAGGGACACTACTAAGCTCTGGGGCCAACGTCCTGACTTTC
>TRBD1|TRBV27|NA|TRBJ1-2
CASGPLGQGSNYGYTF
TGTGCCAGCGGGCCCTTAGGACAGGGGTCTAACTATGGCTACACCTTC
>TRBD1|TRBV18|once|TRBJ2-1
CASSPYGQGQNEQFF
TGTGCCAGCTCACCCTATGGACAGGGGCAAAATGAGCAGTTCTTC
>NA|TRBV7-3|NA|TRBJ2-1
CASSFKPVNRDWTNNEQFF
TGTGCCAGCAGCTTTAAACCGGTCAACCGGGACTGGACCAACAATGAGCAGTTCTTC
>TRBD1|TRBV28|NA|TRBJ1-1
CASSSGTGGANGRNTEAFF
TGTGCCAGCAGTTCCGGGACAGGGGGCGCGAATGGTAGGAACACTGAAGCTTTCTTT
>NA|TRBV5-4|NA|TRBJ1-1
CASSLDGIGQGGFTEAFF
TGTGCCAGCAGCTTGGATGGGATAGGGCAGGGCGGCTTTACTGAAGCTTTCTTT
>TRBD2|TRBV2|NA|TRBJ2-1
CASSDPGTSGYEQFF
TGTGCCAGCAGTGATCCCGGGACTAGCGGTTATGAGCAGTTCTTC
>NA|TRBV30|NA|TRBJ1-2
CAWSVTVLPAGYTF
TGTGCCTGGAGTGTCACAGTTTTGCCTGCCGGCTACACCTTC
>TRBD1|TRBV30|once|TRBJ1-2
CAWSSGQGRGGYTF
TGTGCCTGGAGTTCCGGACAGGGCCGGGGTGGCTACACCTTC
>TRBD1|TRBV10-3|NA|TRBJ1-2
CAISGQGLRYGYTF
TGTGCCATCAGTGGACAGGGGCTGCGCTATGGCTACACCTTC
>TRBD2|TRBV6-2/TRBV6-3|NA|TRBJ2-7
CASSYAAGSGRGYEQYF
TGTGCCAGCAGTTACGCGGCCGGAAGCGGGAGAGGCTACGAGCAGTACTTC
>TRBD2|TRBV7-7|NA|TRBJ2-1
CASSLLAGGPGEQFF
TGTGCTAGCAGCCTACTAGCGGGAGGGCCCGGAGAGCAGTTCTTC
>NA|TRBV11-3|NA|TRBJ2-1
CASSLVGQTYNEQFF
TGTGCCAGCAGCTTGGTAGGACAGACCTACAATGAGCAGTTCTTC
>NA|TRBV29-1|NA|TRBJ2-3
CSERDSSTDTQYF
TGCAGCGAGAGGGACTCGAGCACAGATACGCAGTATTTT
>TRBD1|TRBV29-1|NA|TRBJ2-7
CSANGQGVGEQYF
TGCAGCGCTAATGGACAGGGGGTAGGGGAGCAGTACTTC